The 3 T cell receptor beta chains in this list originate from one sample, sequenced in a study of T-cell memory formation after mild COVID-19. Via MiXCR, TCRdb re-called the 5' RACE reads, giving one row per CDR3 protein. The repertoire holds roughly 130,000 distinct CDR3 sequences, around a sixth seen once, with 14% in the top ten. The specimen was PBMCs or a T cell subset sorted from them (not recorded which). The receptor set was obtained from an adult woman who had mild COVID-19 (a few samples of this study predate the infection). Cell type and time point are not known.

This chain links TRBV5-5 with TRBJ2-3; D ambiguous. The CDR3 is 13 residues long. CDR1 and CDR2 (germline): SGHKS, YYEKEE (reference sequence). Trimming left V 4 bases short and J 6 bases short, with 12 bases between. Here the CDR3 reads CASSPPRADTQYF. The CDR3 nucleotides are TGTGCCAGCAGCCCCCCTCGTGCGGATACGCAGTATTTT.

The chain recombines TRBV5-1 with TRBJ1-4, with TRBD1 matching 7 bases. CDR3 length: 16 amino acids. The V and J ends lost 3 bases and 0 bases, in that order; junction bases with no gene match: 5. Germline V gene data show CDR1 as SGHRS and CDR2 as YFSETQ. Here the CDR3 reads CASSSNRGPTNEKLFF. The CDR3 region has the DNA TGCGCCAGCAGCTCAAACAGGGGTCCAACTAATGAAAAACTGTTTTTT.

V is TRBV24-1 and J is TRBJ2-3, with D possibly being TRBD2 (6 bases). CDR1 KGHDR and CDR2 SFDVKD come from the germline V gene. This CDR3 is 13 amino acids long. The V end lost 8 bases, the J end lost 9 bases, and 17 bases lay between the germline ends. CDR3 DNA: TGTGCCACCACCAGTTCCGGAGGGAGCACGCAGTATTTT. It is translated as CATTSSGGSTQYF.